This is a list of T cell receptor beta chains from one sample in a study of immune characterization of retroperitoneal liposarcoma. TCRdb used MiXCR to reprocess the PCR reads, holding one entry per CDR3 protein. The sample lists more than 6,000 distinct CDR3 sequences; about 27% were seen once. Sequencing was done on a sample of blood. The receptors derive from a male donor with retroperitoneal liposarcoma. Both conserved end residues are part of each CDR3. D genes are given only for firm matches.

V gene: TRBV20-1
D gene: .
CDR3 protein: CSARIIAPDQETQYF

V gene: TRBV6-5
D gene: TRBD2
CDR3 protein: CASIRVAGGPGNEQFF

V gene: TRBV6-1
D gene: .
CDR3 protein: CASSTSRAYAYNEQFF

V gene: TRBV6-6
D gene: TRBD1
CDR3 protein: CASSFGQGSQPQHF

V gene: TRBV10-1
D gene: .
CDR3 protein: CASSETSTDTQYF

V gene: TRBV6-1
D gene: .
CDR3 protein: CASSPGRQNTEAFF

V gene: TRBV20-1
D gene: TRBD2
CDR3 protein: CSARDLTTSGGKNNEQFF

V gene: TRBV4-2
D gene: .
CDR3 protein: CASSQDSSVKETQYF

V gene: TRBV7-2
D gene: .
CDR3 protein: CASSLGPVKRRLFF

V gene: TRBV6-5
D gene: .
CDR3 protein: CASSYYGTANTGELFF

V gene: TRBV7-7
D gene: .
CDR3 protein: CASSSSQVAYNEQFF

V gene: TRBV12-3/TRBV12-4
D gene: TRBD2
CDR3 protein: CASRRTSGGTDTQYF

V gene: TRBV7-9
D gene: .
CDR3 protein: CASSLEGTFELFF

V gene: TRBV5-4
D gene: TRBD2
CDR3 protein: CASSLGSGGLQETQYF

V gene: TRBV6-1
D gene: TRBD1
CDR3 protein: CASSSGTENEQYF

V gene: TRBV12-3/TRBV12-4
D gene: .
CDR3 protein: CASSLRRREQYF

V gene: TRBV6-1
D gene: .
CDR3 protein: CASSDFRQGRTDTQYF

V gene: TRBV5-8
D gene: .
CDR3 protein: CASSLGNRDTQTQYF

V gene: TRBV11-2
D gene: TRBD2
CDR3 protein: CASSSNVRAAGSYNEQYF

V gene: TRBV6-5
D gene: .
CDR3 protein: CASSYRDLNTGELFF

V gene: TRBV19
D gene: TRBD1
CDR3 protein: CASSRDRDSPLHF

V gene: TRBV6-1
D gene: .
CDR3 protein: CASRGHLNTEAFF

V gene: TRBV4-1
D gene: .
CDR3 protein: CASSQDWGNTIYF

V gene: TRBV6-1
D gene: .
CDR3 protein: CASRKAGPGPYEQFF

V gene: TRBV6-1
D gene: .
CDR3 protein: CASSAVQNSNEQYF

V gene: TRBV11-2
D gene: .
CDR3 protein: CASSFNWGYEQYF

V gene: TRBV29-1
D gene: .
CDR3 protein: CSVREPGGYTF